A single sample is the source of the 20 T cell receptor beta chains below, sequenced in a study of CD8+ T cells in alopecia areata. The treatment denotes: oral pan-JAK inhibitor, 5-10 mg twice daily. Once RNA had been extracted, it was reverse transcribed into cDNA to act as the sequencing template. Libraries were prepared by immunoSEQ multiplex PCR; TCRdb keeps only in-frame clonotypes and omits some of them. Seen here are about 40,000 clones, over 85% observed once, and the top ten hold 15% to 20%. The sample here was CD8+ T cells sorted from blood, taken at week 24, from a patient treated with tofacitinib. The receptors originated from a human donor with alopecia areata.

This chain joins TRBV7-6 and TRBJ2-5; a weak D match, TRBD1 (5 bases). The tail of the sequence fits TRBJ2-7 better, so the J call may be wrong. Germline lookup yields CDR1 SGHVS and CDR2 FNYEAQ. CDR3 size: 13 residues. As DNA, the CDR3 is TGTGCCAGCAGCTGGGCAGGGTCAGGCGAGCAGTACTTC. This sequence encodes CASSWAGSGEQYF.

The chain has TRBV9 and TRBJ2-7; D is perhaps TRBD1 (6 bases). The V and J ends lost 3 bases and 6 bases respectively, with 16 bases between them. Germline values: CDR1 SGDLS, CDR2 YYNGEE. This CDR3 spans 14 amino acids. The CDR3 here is CASSATGKHPEQYF. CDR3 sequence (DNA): TGTGCCAGCAGCGCGACAGGAAAGCATCCCGAGCAGTACTTC.

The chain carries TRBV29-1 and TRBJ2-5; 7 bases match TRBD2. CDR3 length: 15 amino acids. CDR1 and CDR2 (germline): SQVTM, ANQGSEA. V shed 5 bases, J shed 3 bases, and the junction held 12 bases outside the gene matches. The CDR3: CSVPRRRSGKETQYF. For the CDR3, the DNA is TGCAGCGTTCCCCGGAGGCGCAGCGGGAAAGAGACCCAGTACTTC.

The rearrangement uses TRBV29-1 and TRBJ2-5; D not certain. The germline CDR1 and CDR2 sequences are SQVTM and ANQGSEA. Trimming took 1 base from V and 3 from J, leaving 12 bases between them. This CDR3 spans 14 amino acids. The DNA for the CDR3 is TGCAGCGTTGAAGTTCGCCTCCGGGAAGAGACCCAGTACTTC. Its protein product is CSVEVRLREETQYF.

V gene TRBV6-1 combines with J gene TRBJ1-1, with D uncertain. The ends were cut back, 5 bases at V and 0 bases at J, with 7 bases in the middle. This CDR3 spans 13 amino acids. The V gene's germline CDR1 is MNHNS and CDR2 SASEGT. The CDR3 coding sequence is TGTGCCAGCAGTTTCGGCCTGAACACTGAAGCTTTCTTT. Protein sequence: CASSFGLNTEAFF.

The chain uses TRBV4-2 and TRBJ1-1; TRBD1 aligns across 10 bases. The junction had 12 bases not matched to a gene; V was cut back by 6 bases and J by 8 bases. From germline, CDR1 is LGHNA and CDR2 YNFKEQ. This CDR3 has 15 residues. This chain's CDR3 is CASRYDRGRNSEAFF. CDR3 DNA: TGTGCCAGCAGATATGACAGGGGGCGAAATTCCGAAGCTTTCTTT.

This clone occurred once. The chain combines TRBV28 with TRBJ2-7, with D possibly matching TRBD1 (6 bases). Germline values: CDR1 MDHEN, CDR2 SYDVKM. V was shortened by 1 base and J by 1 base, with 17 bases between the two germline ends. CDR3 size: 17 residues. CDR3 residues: CASSLYYSGDSSYEQYF. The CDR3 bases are TGTGCCAGCAGTTTATATTACTCAGGGGATTCGTCCTACGAGCAGTACTTC.

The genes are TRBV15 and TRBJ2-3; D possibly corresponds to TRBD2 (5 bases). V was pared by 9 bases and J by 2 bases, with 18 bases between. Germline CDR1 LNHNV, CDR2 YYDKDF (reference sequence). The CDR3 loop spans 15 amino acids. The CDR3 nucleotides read TGTGCCACGGGTGAACAAGCGGAACCCACAGATACGCAGTATTTT. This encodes CATGEQAEPTDTQYF.

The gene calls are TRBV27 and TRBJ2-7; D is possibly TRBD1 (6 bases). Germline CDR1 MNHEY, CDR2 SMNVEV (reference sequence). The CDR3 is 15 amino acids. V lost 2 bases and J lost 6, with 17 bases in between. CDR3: CASSLTDRDTREQYF. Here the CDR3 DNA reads TGTGCCAGCAGTTTAACGGACCGGGACACTCGCGAGCAGTACTTC.

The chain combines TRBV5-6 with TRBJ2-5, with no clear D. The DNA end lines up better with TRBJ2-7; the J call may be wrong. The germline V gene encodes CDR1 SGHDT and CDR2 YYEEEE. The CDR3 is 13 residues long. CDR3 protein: CASSLSGAYEQYF. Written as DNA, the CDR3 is TGTGCCAGCAGCTTGTCCGGAGCCTACGAGCAGTACTTC.

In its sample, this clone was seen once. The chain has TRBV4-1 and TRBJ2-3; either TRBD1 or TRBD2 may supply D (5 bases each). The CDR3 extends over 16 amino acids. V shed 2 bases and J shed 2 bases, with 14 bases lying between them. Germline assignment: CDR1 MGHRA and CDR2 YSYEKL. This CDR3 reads CASSQRTGTDTDTQYF. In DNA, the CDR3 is TGCGCCAGCAGCCAACGGACCGGGACGGACACAGATACGCAGTATTTT.

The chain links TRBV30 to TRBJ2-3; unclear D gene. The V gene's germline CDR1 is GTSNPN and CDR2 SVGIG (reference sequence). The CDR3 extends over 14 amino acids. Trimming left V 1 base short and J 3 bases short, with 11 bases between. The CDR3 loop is CAWSEVSGTDTQYF. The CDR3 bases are TGTGCCTGGAGTGAAGTGAGTGGAACAGATACGCAGTATTTT.

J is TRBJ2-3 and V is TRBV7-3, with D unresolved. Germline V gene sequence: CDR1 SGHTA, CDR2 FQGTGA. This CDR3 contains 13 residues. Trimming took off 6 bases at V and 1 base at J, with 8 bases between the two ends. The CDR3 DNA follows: TGTGCCAGCAGGGTTGGGGGCACAGATACGCAGTATTTT. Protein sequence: CASRVGGTDTQYF.

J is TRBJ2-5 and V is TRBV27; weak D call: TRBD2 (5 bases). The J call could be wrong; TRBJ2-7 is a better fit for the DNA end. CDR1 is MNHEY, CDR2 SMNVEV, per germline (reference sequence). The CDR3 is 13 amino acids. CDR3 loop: CASSQTSNYEQYF. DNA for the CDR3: TGTGCCAGCAGCCAAACTAGTAATTACGAGCAGTACTTC.

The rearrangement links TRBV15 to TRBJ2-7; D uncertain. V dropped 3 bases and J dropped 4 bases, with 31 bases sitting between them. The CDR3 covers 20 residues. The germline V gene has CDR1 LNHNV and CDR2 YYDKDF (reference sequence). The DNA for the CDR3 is TGTGCCACCAGCAGCCCGCGTGAGTCGGACCACCGTCGATTTTTGTACGAGCAGTACTTC. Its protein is CATSSPRESDHRRFLYEQYF.

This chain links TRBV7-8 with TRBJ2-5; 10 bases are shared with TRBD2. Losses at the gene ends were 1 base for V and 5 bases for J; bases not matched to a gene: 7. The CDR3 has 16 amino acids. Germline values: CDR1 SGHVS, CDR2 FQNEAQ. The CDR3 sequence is CASSLVSGGARETQYF. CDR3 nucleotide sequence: TGTGCCAGCAGCTTAGTGAGCGGGGGGGCCCGGGAGACCCAGTACTTC.

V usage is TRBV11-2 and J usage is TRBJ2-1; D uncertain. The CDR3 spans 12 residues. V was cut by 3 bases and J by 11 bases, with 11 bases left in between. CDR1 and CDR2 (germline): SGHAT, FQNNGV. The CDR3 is CASSFIRTQQFF. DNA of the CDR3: TGTGCCAGCAGCTTTATCCGGACCCAGCAGTTCTTC.

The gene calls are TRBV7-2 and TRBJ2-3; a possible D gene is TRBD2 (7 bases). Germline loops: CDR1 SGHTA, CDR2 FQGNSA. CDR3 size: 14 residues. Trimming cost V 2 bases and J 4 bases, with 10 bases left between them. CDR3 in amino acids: CASSLIGGADTQYF. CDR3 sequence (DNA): TGTGCCAGCAGCTTAATAGGGGGGGCAGATACGCAGTATTTT. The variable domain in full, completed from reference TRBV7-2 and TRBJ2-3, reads GAGVSQSPSNKVTEKGKDVELRCDPISGHTALYWYRQSLGQGLEFLIYFQGNSAPDKSGLPSDRFSAERTGGSVSTLTIQRTQQEDSAVYLCASSLIGGADTQYFGPGTRLTVL.

CDR3 sequence: CASSLYDQPQHF. Written as DNA, the CDR3 is TGTGCCAGCAGCTTATACGATCAGCCCCAGCATTTT. This chain uses TRBV7-9 with TRBJ1-5; no definite D call. Per the germline V gene, CDR1 is SEHNR and CDR2 is FQNEAQ (reference sequence). This CDR3 contains 12 residues. V lost 2 bases to trimming and J lost 5 bases, with 4 bases between them.

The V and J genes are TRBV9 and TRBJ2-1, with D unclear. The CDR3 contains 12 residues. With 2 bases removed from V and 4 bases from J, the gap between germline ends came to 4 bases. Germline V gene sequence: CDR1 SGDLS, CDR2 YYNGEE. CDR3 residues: CASSVDYNEQFF. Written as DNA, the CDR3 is TGTGCCAGCAGCGTTGATTACAATGAGCAGTTCTTC.